This paragraph reports one T cell receptor (beta chain). Its antigen is undetermined. Sequenced by immunoSEQ multiplex PCR; TCRdb stores in-frame clones only, minus some. Here the sample spans approximately 67,000 clones, approximately 84% being singletons. The data were taken from a study of T cells in localized non-small cell lung cancer. General study results and limits: Within adjacent lung there appeared a median approximately 60 of the top 100 tumor clones. Among blood samples, higher T cell density accompanied longer overall survival. Investigators sequenced only a single tumor region, leaving heterogeneity possible. Exceeding tumor, uninvolved adjacent lung had the highest T cell clonality.

CDR1 is SGHRS, CDR2 YFSETQ, per germline. The germline V and J ends were trimmed by 0 bases and 2 bases, with 12 bases remaining between them. There are 16 residues in the CDR3. This sample comprised peripheral blood, obtained before any cancer treatment. The sequence derives from a female donor over 55 with stage I lung adenocarcinoma. The V call is TRBV5-1, the J call TRBJ1-3; a weak D match, TRBD1 (6 bases). CDR3 in DNA: TGCGCCAGCAGCTTGGGGGACACCGCCGCTGGAAACACCATATATTTT. Encoded protein: CASSLGDTAAGNTIYF.